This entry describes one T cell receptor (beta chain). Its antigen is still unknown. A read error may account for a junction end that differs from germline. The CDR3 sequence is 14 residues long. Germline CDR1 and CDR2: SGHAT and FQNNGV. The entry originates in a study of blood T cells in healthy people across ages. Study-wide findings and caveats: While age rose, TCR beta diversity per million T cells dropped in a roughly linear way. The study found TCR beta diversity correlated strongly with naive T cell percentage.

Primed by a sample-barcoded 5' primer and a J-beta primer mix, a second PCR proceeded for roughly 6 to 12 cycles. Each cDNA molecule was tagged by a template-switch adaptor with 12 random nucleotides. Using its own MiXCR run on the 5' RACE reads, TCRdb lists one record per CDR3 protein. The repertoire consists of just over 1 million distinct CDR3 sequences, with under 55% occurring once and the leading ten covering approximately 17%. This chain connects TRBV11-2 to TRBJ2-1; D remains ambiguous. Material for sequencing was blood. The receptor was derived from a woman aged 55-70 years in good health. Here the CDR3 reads CASSVDWAANEQFF. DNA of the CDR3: TGTGCCAGCAGCGTAGATTGGGCCGCCAATGAGCAGTTCTTC.